This T cell receptor beta chain stems from a study of cytomegalovirus exposure and HLA in healthy donors. Study results and caveats: Cytomegalovirus-associated status was assigned to more than 150 TCR beta chains. Most TCR sequences proved rare, with some public TCRs found in many donors. High sensitivity and specificity were reportedly achieved when the classifier diagnosed cytomegalovirus status. In the 95 to 150 validation repertoires, a later analysis found that first-cohort TCR clusters tended to co-occur.

V was cut by 6 bases and J by 5 bases, with 13 bases left in between. This CDR3 has 14 residues. The V gene's germline CDR1 is MNHNS and CDR2 SASEGT. Clones were sequenced by immunoSEQ multiplex PCR, and TCRdb holds only the in-frame ones, with some missing. The sample has fewer than 200,000 clones; 70% to 90% are singletons. With respect to this clone: Its antigen is unidentified.

The rearrangement uses TRBV6-1 and TRBJ2-2; D is possibly TRBD1 (5 bases). The sequence derives from a woman under 30 in good health and CMV-seronegative. The specimen sequenced was PBMCs. This chain's CDR3 is CASRSTGSTGELFF. CDR3 DNA: TGTGCCAGCAGGTCTACAGGAAGTACCGGGGAGCTGTTTTTT.